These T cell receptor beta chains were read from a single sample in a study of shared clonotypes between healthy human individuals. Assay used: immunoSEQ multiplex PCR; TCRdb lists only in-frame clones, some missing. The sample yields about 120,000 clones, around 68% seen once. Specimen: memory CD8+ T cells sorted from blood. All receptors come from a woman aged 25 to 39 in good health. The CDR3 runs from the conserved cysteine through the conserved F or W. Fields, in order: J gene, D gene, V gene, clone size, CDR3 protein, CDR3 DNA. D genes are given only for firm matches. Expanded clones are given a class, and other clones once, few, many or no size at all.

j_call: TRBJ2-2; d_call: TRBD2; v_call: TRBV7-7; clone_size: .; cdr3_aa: CASSPLAGATGELFF; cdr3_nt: TGTGCCAGTAGCCCCCTAGCGGGAGCGACCGGGGAGCTGTTTTTT
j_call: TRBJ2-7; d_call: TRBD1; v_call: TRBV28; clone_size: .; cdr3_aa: CASRGDRGLSYEQYF; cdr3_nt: TGTGCCAGCAGGGGGGACAGGGGGCTCTCCTACGAGCAGTACTTC
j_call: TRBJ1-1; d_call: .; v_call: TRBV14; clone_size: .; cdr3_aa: CASSQGFGVNTEAFF; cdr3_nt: TGTGCCAGCAGCCAAGGGTTTGGGGTGAACACTGAAGCTTTCTTT
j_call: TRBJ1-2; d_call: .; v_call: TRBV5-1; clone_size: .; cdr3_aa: CASSWGPESGYTF; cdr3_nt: TGCGCCAGCAGCTGGGGGCCCGAGAGTGGCTACACCTTC
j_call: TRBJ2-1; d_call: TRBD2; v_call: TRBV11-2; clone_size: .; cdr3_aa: CASSLTSGDNEQFF; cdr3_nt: TGTGCCAGCAGCTTGACTAGCGGGGACAATGAGCAGTTCTTC
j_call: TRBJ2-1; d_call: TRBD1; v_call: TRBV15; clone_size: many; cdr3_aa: CATSRDRQGGNEQFF; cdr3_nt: TGTGCCACCAGCAGAGACCGACAGGGCGGAAATGAGCAGTTCTTC
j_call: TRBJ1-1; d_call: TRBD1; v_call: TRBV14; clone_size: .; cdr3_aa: CASRKTTGGSTEAFF; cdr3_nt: TGTGCCAGCAGGAAGACGACAGGGGGCTCCACTGAAGCTTTCTTT
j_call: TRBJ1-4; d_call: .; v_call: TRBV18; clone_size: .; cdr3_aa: CASSPGGDEKLFF; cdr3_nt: TGTGCCAGCTCACCCGGGGGGGATGAAAAACTGTTTTTT
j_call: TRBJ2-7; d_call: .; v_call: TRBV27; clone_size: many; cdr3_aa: CASSPHPPYEQYF; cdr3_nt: TGTGCCAGCAGTCCGCACCCACCCTACGAGCAGTACTTC
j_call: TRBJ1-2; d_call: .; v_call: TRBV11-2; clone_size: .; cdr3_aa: CASSLVQGSYGYTF; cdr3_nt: TGTGCCAGCAGCTTAGTTCAGGGAAGCTATGGCTACACCTTC
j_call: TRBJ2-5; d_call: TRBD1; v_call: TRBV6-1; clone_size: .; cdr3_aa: CASSEAVWDRYQETQYF; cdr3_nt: TGTGCCAGCAGTGAAGCGGTGTGGGACAGATACCAAGAGACCCAGTACTTC
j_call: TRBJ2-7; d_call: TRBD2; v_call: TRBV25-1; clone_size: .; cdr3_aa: CASSENFGRLAGGGEQYF; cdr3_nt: TGTGCCAGCAGTGAAAATTTTGGGAGGCTAGCGGGAGGCGGCGAGCAGTACTTC
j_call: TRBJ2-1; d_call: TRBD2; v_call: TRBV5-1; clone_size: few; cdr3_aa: CASSLRGLSGRSYNEQFF; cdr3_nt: TGCGCCAGCAGCTTGCGAGGGCTTAGCGGGAGGTCCTACAATGAGCAGTTCTTC
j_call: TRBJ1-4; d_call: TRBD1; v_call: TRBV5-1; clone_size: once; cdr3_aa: CASSLGDRDYEKLFF; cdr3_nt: TGCGCCAGCAGCTTGGGGGACAGGGATTATGAAAAACTGTTTTTT
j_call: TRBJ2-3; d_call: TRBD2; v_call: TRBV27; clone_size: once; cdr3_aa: CASSKGLAGVWGTDTQYF; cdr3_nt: TGTGCCAGCAGTAAGGGACTAGCGGGAGTTTGGGGCACAGATACGCAGTATTTT
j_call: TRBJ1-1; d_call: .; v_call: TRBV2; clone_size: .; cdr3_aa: CASSHFLRGNTEAFF; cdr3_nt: TGTGCCAGCAGTCATTTCCTAAGGGGGAACACTGAAGCTTTCTTT
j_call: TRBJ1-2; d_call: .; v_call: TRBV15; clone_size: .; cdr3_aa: CATSRDQSYGYTF; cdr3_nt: TGTGCCACCAGCAGAGATCAGTCCTATGGCTACACCTTC
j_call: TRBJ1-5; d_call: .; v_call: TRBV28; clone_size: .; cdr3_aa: CASSLNPDSPQPQHF; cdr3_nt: TGTGCCAGCAGTTTGAACCCGGATTCCCCTCAGCCCCAGCATTTT
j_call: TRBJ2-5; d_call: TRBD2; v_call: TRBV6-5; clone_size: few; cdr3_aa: CASTPLAGDETQYF; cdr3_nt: TGTGCCAGCACCCCCCTAGCGGGAGACGAGACCCAGTACTTC
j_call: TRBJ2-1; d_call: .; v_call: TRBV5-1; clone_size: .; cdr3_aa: CASSVDSSSYNEQFF; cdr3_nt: TGCGCCAGCAGCGTAGACTCGAGCTCCTACAATGAGCAGTTCTTC
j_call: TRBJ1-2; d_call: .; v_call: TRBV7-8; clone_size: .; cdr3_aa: CASSSGSGAGGYTF; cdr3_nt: TGTGCCAGCAGCTCCGGTTCGGGGGCTGGGGGCTACACCTTC
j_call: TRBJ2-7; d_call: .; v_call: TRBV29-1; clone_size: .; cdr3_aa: CSVRDWSYEQYF; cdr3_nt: TGCAGCGTCCGGGACTGGTCCTACGAGCAGTACTTC
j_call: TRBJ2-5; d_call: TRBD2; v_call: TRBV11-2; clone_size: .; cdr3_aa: CASSTLAGLHQETQYF; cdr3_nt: TGTGCCAGCAGCACCCTAGCGGGGCTTCATCAAGAGACCCAGTACTTC
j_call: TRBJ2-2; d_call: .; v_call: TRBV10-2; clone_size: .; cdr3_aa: CASAEYSTGELFF; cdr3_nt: TGCGCCAGCGCCGAGTACAGCACCGGGGAGCTGTTTTTT
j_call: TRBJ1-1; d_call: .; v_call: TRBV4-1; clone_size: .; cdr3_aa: CASSQGGNTLNTEAFF; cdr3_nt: TGCGCCAGCAGCCAAGGGGGAAACACCCTGAACACTGAAGCTTTCTTT
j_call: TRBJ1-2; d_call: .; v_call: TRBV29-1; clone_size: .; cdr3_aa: CSVPALLGYTF; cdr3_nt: TGCAGCGTTCCGGCCTTACTTGGCTACACCTTC